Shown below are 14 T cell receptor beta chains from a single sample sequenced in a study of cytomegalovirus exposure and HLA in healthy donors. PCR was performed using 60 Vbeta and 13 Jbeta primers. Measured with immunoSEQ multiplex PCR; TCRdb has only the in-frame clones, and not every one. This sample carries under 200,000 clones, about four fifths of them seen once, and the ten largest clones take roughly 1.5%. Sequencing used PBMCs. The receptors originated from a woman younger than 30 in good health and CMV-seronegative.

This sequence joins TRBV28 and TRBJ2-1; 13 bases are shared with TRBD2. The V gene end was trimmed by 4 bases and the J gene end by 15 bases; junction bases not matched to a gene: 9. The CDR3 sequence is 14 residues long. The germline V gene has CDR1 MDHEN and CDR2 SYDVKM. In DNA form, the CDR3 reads TGTGCCAGCAGTTCAGGACTAGCGGGAGCTTTTCCGTTCTTC. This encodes CASSSGLAGAFPFF.

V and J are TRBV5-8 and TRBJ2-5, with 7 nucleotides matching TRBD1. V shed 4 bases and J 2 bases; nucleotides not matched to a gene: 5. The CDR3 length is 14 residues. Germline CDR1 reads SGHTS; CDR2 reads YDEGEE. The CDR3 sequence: CASSIPGGQETQYF. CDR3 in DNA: TGTGCCAGCAGCATCCCAGGGGGTCAAGAGACCCAGTACTTC.

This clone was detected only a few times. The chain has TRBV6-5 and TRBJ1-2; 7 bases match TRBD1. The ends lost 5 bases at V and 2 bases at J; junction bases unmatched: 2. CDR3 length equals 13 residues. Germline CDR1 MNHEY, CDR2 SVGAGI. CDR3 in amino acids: CASSKQGNYGYTF. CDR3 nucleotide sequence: TGTGCCAGCAGTAAACAGGGGAACTATGGCTACACCTTC.

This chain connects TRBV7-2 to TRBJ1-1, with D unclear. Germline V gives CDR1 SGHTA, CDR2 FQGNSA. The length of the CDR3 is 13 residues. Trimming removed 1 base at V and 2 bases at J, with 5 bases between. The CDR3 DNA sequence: TGTGCCAGCAGCTTAGACACAAACACTGAAGCTTTCTTT. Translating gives CASSLDTNTEAFF. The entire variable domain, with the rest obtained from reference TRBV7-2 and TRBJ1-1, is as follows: GAGVSQSPSNKVTEKGKDVELRCDPISGHTALYWYRQSLGQGLEFLIYFQGNSAPDKSGLPSDRFSAERTGGSVSTLTIQRTQQEDSAVYLCASSLDTNTEAFFGQGTRLTVV.

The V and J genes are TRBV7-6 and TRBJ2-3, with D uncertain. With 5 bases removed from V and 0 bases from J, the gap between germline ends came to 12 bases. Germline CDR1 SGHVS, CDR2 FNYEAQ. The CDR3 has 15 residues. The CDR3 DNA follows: TGTGCCAGCAGCAACCTGGGCTCTAGCACAGATACGCAGTATTTT. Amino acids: CASSNLGSSTDTQYF.

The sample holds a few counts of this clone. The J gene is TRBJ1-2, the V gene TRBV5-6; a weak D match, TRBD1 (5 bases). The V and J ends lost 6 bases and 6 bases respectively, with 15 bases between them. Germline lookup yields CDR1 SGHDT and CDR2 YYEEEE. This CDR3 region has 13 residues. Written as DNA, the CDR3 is TGTGCCAGCACTCCAAACAGGCTTAATGGCTACACCTTC. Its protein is CASTPNRLNGYTF.

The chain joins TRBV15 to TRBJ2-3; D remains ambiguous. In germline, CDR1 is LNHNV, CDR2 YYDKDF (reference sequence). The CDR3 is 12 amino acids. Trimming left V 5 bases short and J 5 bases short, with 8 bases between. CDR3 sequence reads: CATSPLGDTQYF. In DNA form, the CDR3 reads TGTGCCACCAGCCCCCTCGGAGATACGCAGTATTTT. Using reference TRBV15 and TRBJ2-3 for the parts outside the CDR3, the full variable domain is DAMVIQNPRYQVTQFGKPVTLSCSQTLNHNVMYWYQQKSSQAPKLLFHYYDKDFNNEADTPDNFQSRRPNTSFCFLDIRSPGLGDTAMYLCATSPLGDTQYFGPGTRLTVL.

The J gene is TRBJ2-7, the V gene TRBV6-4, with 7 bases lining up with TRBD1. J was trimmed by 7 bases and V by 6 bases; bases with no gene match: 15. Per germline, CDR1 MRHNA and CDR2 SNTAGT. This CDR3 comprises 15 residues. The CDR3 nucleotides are TGTGCCAGCAGAGTCCGGGACAGCCAGCTTCGGGAGCAGTACGTC. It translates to CASRVRDSQLREQYV.

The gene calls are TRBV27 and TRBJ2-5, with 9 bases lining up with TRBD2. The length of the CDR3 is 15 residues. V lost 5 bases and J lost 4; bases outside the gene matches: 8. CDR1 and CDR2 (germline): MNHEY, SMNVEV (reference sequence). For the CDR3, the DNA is TGTGCCAGCAGTCCGGGGACTAGCTCCCTAGAGACCCAGTACTTC. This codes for CASSPGTSSLETQYF.

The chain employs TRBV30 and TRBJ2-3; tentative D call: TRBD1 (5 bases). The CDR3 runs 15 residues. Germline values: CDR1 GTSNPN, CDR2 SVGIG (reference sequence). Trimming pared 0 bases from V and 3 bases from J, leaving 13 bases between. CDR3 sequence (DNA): TGTGCCTGGAGTGTAAGGGGCAGGGCTACAGATACGCAGTATTTT. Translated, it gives CAWSVRGRATDTQYF.

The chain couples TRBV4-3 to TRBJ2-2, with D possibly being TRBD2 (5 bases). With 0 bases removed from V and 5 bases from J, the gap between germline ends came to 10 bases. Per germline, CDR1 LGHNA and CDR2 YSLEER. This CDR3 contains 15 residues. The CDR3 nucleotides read TGCGCCAGCAGCCAAGATAATTGGAGGACCGGGGAGCTGTTTTTT. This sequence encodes CASSQDNWRTGELFF.

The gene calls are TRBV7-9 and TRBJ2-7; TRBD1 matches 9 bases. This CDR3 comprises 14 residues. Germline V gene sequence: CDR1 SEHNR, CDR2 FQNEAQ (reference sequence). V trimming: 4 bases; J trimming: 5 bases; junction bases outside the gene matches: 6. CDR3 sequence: CASSSLTGGDEQYF. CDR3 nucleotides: TGTGCCAGCAGCTCCCTGACAGGGGGGGACGAGCAGTACTTC.

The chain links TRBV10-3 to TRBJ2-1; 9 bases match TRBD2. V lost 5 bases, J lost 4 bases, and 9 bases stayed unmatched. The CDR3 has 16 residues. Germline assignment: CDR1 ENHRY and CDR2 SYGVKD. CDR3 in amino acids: CAISNLPSGAYNEQFF. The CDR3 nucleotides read TGTGCCATCAGTAACTTGCCTAGCGGGGCTTACAATGAGCAGTTCTTC.

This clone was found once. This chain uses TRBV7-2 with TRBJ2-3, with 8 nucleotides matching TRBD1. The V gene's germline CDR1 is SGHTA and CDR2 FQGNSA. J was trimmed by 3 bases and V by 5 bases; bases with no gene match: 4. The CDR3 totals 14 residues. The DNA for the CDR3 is TGTGCCAGCAGCGGACAGGGCTGGACAGATACGCAGTATTTT. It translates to CASSGQGWTDTQYF.